This T cell receptor (beta chain) derives from a study of T cells after yellow fever vaccination (dated by TCRdb to between 2018 and 2021). In the study overall: The SMART-Seq v4 Ultra Low Input RNA kit was used to prepare libraries from fractions with low cell numbers. Two healthy male donors, one aged 18 to 30 and one aged 30 to 40 years, made up the cohort. To follow T-cell clones before and after primary and booster YFV17D yellow fever vaccination, bulk TCR alpha and beta repertoires were sequenced over time. Blood samples were taken at several timepoints before and after primary and secondary immunization, and bulk PBMC replicates and cell subsets were isolated. The study at large found these results: The secondary T-cell response was weaker than the primary response but faster, peaking on day 5 instead of day 15. Only a couple of donors were included in the study, so the extent to which the findings can be generalized is limited. FACS-sorted repertoires could contain abundant contaminating clonotypes from the bulk population, so computational filtering was required. A small share of clonotypes occurred in both CD4 and CD8 compartments, likely arising from convergent recombination. After the booster, most clones that had expanded after primary vaccination were detected again (around 95% of CD4 and around nine tenths of CD8), suggesting broad maintenance of memory.

Trimming at the junction amounts to 5 bases on V and 3 bases on J, and the germline ends lie 15 bases apart. The CDR3 numbers 15 residues from cysteine through phenylalanine. Kept here is only the CDR3 DNA, which spans 45 bases and is read in frame from base 1. The germline V gene specifies SGHDT as CDR1 and YYEEEE as CDR2. Data came from an Illumina NovaSeq 6000. Synthesis of TCR cDNA relied on 5'RACE template switching, a step that introduced a universal primer site along with unique molecular identifiers. Priming for cDNA synthesis came from both the TCR alpha and TCR beta constant segments. Library amplification involved two PCR steps, and the second step added sample barcodes and sequencing adapters. Libraries were sequenced on Illumina HiSeq 2500 (2x100 bp) or NovaSeq (2x150 bp). On the authors' methods: Reads were demultiplexed and collapsed into UMI consensus sequences with MIGEC, and V(D)J alignment was performed with MiXCR. Vaccine-responding clonotypes were defined with edgeR using replicate PBMC samples, requiring FDR below 0.01 and a log2 fold change above 5 up to day 15. Bulk clonotypes were assigned CD4 or CD8 identity according to which sequenced CD4 or CD8 repertoire held them at higher abundance. In TCRdb, the public reads were trimmed at Q25 with fastp and aligned with MiXCR, with productive beta chains retained. Duplicate CDR3 protein sequences are folded into a single record with the most common DNA and genes. The V and J calls and clone size are TCRdb's, not the authors'. This sample has a few hundred thousand distinct CDR3 sequences in its table, and over 4.5% of those were observed once. Roughly 3.4% of the sample comes from the top ten.

This clonotype was seen a few times. Its cognate antigen has yet to be identified. Per-base qualities were not stored, and no clone one base away is much larger. The sample's treatment or condition, from its label and the paper: live attenuated yellow fever vaccine strain. A standard Ficoll-Paque protocol was used to isolate PBMCs from peripheral blood. Dynabeads CD4 and CD8 positive selection kits were used to isolate CD4 and CD8 T-cell fractions. RNA was extracted with TriZol from bulk PBMCs, CD4 and CD8 fractions, and dextramer-positive and dextramer-negative fractions. This chain is built from TRBV5-6 and TRBJ1-5; a weak D assignment points to TRBD1 (6 bases agree). The TCR originated in a man between 18 and 29 years old who received the YFV17D yellow fever vaccine. The sample here was CD4+ T cells sorted from PBMCs, taken on the day of the yellow fever booster vaccination. The CDR3 loop reads CASSKEGGYNQPQHF. The nucleotides read TGTGCCAGCAGTAAGGAGGGGGGGTACAATCAGCCCCAGCATTTT. Beyond the CDR3, the reference TRBV5-6 and TRBJ1-5 genes provide the residues; the full variable domain reads: DAGVTQSPTHLIKTRGQQVTLRCSPKSGHDTVSWYQQALGQGPQFIFQYYEEEERQRGNFPDRFSGHQFPNYSSELNVNALLLGDSALYLCASSKEGGYNQPQHFGDGTRLSIL.